The 26 T cell receptor beta chains given below trace back to one sample, sequenced in a study of cytomegalovirus exposure and HLA in healthy donors. PCR was performed using 60 Vbeta and 13 Jbeta primers. Only in-frame clones appear in the TCRdb table, and some are missing; sequencing was by immunoSEQ multiplex PCR. The table has approximately 150,000 clones, just under 75% seen once. The sequenced sample was PBMCs. The receptors derive from a woman under 30 in good health and CMV-seronegative.

The chain uses TRBV14 and TRBJ2-5, with D uncertain. Between the trimmed V and J ends, which lost 1 base and 4 bases, there was a span of 10 bases. Germline lookup yields CDR1 SGHDN and CDR2 FVKESK. This CDR3 is 14 amino acids long. Written as DNA, the CDR3 is TGTGCCAGCAGCCAAGGAGCTAGATCAGAGACCCAGTACTTC. Translating gives CASSQGARSETQYF.

V usage is TRBV30 and J usage is TRBJ1-2, with a weak D call TRBD1 (6 bases). V lost 2 bases and J lost 7, with 11 bases in between. The germline gives CDR1 GTSNPN, CDR2 SVGIG (reference sequence). The length of the CDR3 is 12 residues. The CDR3 loop is CAWSPQGSGYTF. In DNA form, the CDR3 reads TGTGCCTGGAGTCCACAGGGAAGTGGCTACACCTTC.

This sequence joins TRBV14 and TRBJ1-2; 8 nucleotides line up with TRBD1. The junction had 4 bases not matched to a gene; V was cut back by 4 bases and J by 0 bases. Germline CDR1 SGHDN, CDR2 FVKESK. The CDR3 is 15 amino acids. In nucleotides, the CDR3 is TGTGCCAGCAGCCTCGGGACAGGCCCTAACTATGGCTACACCTTC. It translates to CASSLGTGPNYGYTF.

As for this clone: One junction end does not reproduce the germline sequence, and a read error may be involved. The chain is built from TRBV7-9 and TRBJ1-3; D remains ambiguous. Germline V lookup: CDR1 SEHNR, CDR2 FQNEAQ (reference sequence). The CDR3 is 16 residues long. The CDR3: CSSSSLTASSGNTIYF. In nucleotides, the CDR3 is TGTTCCAGCAGCTCACTTACAGCAAGCTCTGGAAACACCATATATTTT.

The rearrangement joins TRBV19 to TRBJ1-4; D not resolved. V dropped 7 bases and J dropped 3 bases, with 12 bases sitting between them. CDR1 and CDR2 from the germline V gene are LNHDA and SQIVND (reference sequence). CDR3 size: 14 residues. This chain's CDR3 is CASTSGSSNEKLFF. The CDR3 nucleotides are TGTGCCAGTACCTCTGGCAGTTCTAATGAAAAACTGTTTTTT.

The genes are TRBV5-1 and TRBJ2-2; D not certain. This CDR3 is built from 15 residues. Trimming cost V 5 bases and J 2 bases, with 13 bases left between them. Germline CDR1 is SGHRS and CDR2 is YFSETQ. The CDR3: CASRAEYLNTGELFF. DNA of the CDR3: TGCGCCAGCAGGGCGGAATACCTAAACACCGGGGAGCTGTTTTTT.

This chain uses TRBV4-2 with TRBJ2-5, with 9 bases lining up with TRBD2. The junction had 10 bases not matched to a gene; V was cut back by 3 bases and J by 5 bases. The CDR3 consists of 16 residues. Germline V gene data show CDR1 as LGHNA and CDR2 as YNFKEQ. The CDR3 sequence is CASSHELAGVGETQYF. The CDR3 DNA reads TGTGCCAGCAGCCACGAACTAGCGGGCGTGGGGGAGACCCAGTACTTC.

This clone was picked up a small number of times. The chain is built from TRBV9 and TRBJ2-3, with 8 bases fitting TRBD1. From germline, CDR1 is SGDLS and CDR2 YYNGEE. The CDR3 runs to 15 residues. V lost 4 bases to trimming and J lost 2 bases; unmatched junction nucleotides: 6. CDR3 sequence: CASSPRQGITDTQYF. The CDR3 coding sequence is TGTGCCAGCAGCCCTCGACAGGGGATCACAGATACGCAGTATTTT. The full variable domain, rest sourced from reference TRBV9 and TRBJ2-3, is DSGVTQTPKHLITATGQRVTLRCSPRSGDLSVYWYQQSLDQGLQFLIQYYNGEERAKGNILERFSAQQFPDLHSELNLSSLELGDSALYFCASSPRQGITDTQYFGPGTRLTVL.

CDR3 sequence: CAWSTHSNQPQHF. CDR3 DNA: TGTGCCTGGAGCACCCATAGCAATCAGCCCCAGCATTTT. The genes are TRBV28 and TRBJ1-5; D not certain. The CDR3 contains 13 residues. Germline-derived CDR1 and CDR2 are MDHEN and SYDVKM. V lost 11 bases and J 0 bases, leaving 11 bases between the germline ends.

This sequence joins TRBV5-1 and TRBJ1-1; the D is unclear. The CDR3 has 14 amino acids. Trimming took off 0 bases at V and 4 bases at J, with 10 bases between the two ends. Germline values: CDR1 SGHRS, CDR2 YFSETQ. CDR3 nucleotides: TGCGCCAGCAGCTTGGCCGGGGATGTCACTGAAGCTTTCTTT. Amino acid sequence: CASSLAGDVTEAFF.

The gene calls are TRBV2 and TRBJ2-1; TRBD1 might be the D (5 bases). With 7 bases removed from V and 0 bases from J, the gap between germline ends came to 10 bases. The germline V gene has CDR1 SNHLY and CDR2 FYNNEI. The CDR3 is 14 residues long. The CDR3 DNA reads TGTGCCAGCATATCGGACAACTCCTACAATGAGCAGTTCTTC. Amino acids: CASISDNSYNEQFF.

The chain combines TRBV29-1 with TRBJ1-2, with D possibly TRBD1 on 5 matching bases. The CDR3 covers 17 residues. Germline lookup yields CDR1 SQVTM and CDR2 ANQGSEA. Trimming removed 3 bases from V and 4 bases from J, with 24 bases in between. DNA for the CDR3: TGCAGCGTTGATCGTTCGGGGGAAGGTGAATGGGGCTATGGCTACACCTTC. Protein sequence: CSVDRSGEGEWGYGYTF.

A few counts support this clone. The gene calls are TRBV27 and TRBJ2-1; D might be TRBD1 (6 bases). Per the germline V gene, CDR1 is MNHEY and CDR2 is SMNVEV (reference sequence). The V gene lost 0 bases and the J gene lost 5 bases, with 8 bases spanning the gap. The CDR3 runs to 14 residues. The CDR3 bases are TGTGCCAGCAGTTTATCACAGGGAAACAATGAGCAGTTCTTC. It is translated as CASSLSQGNNEQFF.

The chain combines TRBV7-2 with TRBJ2-1; 9 positions match TRBD2. The CDR3 runs 14 residues. Germline trimming cut 7 bases from V and 2 bases from J; bases unmatched to any gene: 3. Germline CDR1 is SGHTA and CDR2 is FQGNSA. CDR3 protein: CASTRLAAYNEQFF. DNA for the CDR3: TGTGCCAGCACAAGACTAGCGGCCTACAATGAGCAGTTCTTC.

This sequence joins TRBV7-2 and TRBJ2-4, with TRBD1 matching over 9 bases. V was pared by 1 base and J by 6 bases, with 7 bases of the junction left unmatched. The germline V gene encodes CDR1 SGHTA and CDR2 FQGNSA. The length of the CDR3 is 16 residues. The CDR3 loop reads CASSLVGGQGSNIQYF. The CDR3 region has the DNA TGTGCCAGCAGCTTAGTAGGCGGACAGGGGTCAAACATTCAGTACTTC.

In DNA, the CDR3 is TGTGCCGCATCCGCAGGGCCCCTCTATGGCTACACCTTC. It specifies CAASAGPLYGYTF. The chain couples TRBV19 to TRBJ1-2; perhaps TRBD1 as D (5 bases). Trimming left V 11 bases short and J 4 bases short, with 17 bases between. This CDR3 has 13 residues. Per germline, CDR1 LNHDA and CDR2 SQIVND (reference sequence).

This chain connects TRBV5-5 to TRBJ1-1, with D possibly matching TRBD1 (6 bases). CDR1 SGHKS and CDR2 YYEKEE come from the germline V gene (reference sequence). Trimming left V 4 bases short and J 4 bases short, with 17 bases between. The CDR3 loop spans 15 amino acids. The CDR3 DNA is TGTGCCAGCAGCCTAACAGATCAGGGGCCCACTGAAGCTTTCTTT. It codes for CASSLTDQGPTEAFF.

This chain links TRBV7-2 with TRBJ1-1; D is perhaps TRBD1 (6 bases). The CDR3 loop spans 13 amino acids. V was pared by 1 base and J by 7 bases, with 10 bases between. Germline CDR1 and CDR2: SGHTA and FQGNSA. The CDR3 spells CASSLGGQLEAFF. CDR3 DNA sequence: TGTGCCAGCAGCTTAGGCGGACAGCTTGAAGCTTTCTTT.

The gene calls are TRBV11-2 and TRBJ2-7, with 10 bases fitting TRBD2. The V gene's germline CDR1 is SGHAT and CDR2 FQNNGV. The CDR3 runs 15 residues. J lost 3 bases, V lost 3 bases, and 5 bases had no gene match. In DNA form, the CDR3 reads TGTGCCAGCAGCTTCCGGACTAGCGGTATCTACGAGCAGTACGTC. Translating gives CASSFRTSGIYEQYV.

This sequence joins TRBV11-1 and TRBJ2-7; 7 bases map to TRBD1. The CDR3 is 15 amino acids. CDR1 is SGHAT and CDR2 is FQDESV in the germline V gene (reference sequence). The trim removed 5 bases at V and 3 bases at J, leaving 10 bases unmatched. The CDR3 region has the DNA TGTGCCAGCAGCCAGTCGGACAGGTACCTCTACGAGCAGTACTTC. This translates into CASSQSDRYLYEQYF. The whole variable domain, remainder taken from reference TRBV11-1 and TRBJ2-7, is EAEVAQSPRYKITEKSQAVAFWCDPISGHATLYWYRQILGQGPELLVQFQDESVVDDSQLPKDRFSAERLKGVDSTLKIQPAELGDSAMYLCASSQSDRYLYEQYFGPGTRLTVT.

This clone was observed a single time. V and J are TRBV14 and TRBJ1-5; D is uncertain. The CDR3 length is 13 residues. Deletions cut 0 bases from V and 6 bases from J, with 6 bases between. Germline V gene data show CDR1 as SGHDN and CDR2 as FVKESK. The DNA of the CDR3 is TGTGCCAGCAGCCAAGATGTCGGTCAGCCCCAGCATTTT. Its protein is CASSQDVGQPQHF.

In the case of this clone: One end of the junction fails to match germline, which may point to a read error. The genes are TRBV7-2 and TRBJ1-2; D gene unclear. The CDR3 consists of 12 residues. CDR1 is SGHTA and CDR2 is FQGNSA in the germline V gene. CDR3 in DNA: TGTGCCAGCAGCTTAGTGGGTGTTTCCGGGAGCTTC. Residues: CASSLVGVSGSF. The whole variable domain, remainder taken from reference TRBV7-2 and TRBJ1-2, is GAGVSQSPSNKVTEKGKDVELRCDPISGHTALYWYRQSLGQGLEFLIYFQGNSAPDKSGLPSDRFSAERTGGSVSTLTIQRTQQEDSAVYLCASSLVGVSGSFGSGTRLTVV.

This sequence joins TRBV9 and TRBJ2-3; 8 bases align to TRBD2. CDR1 and CDR2 from the germline V gene are SGDLS and YYNGEE. This CDR3 has 17 residues. The J segment lost 2 bases and the V segment lost 4 bases, leaving 12 bases of the junction unmatched. This chain's CDR3 is CASSPWVAGSYTDTQYF. Here the CDR3 DNA reads TGTGCCAGCAGCCCCTGGGTAGCGGGATCCTACACAGATACGCAGTATTTT.

This clone showed up just a few times. The rearrangement links TRBV11-3 to TRBJ2-3; 9 nucleotides match TRBD2. CDR3 length: 17 amino acids. Germline CDR1 is SGHNT and CDR2 is YENEEA. V shed 2 bases, J shed 4 bases, and the junction held 10 bases outside the gene matches. The CDR3 DNA is TGTGCCAGCAGCTTATCGACTAGCGGAGGGGGGGCAGATACGCAGTATTTT. This gives the protein CASSLSTSGGGADTQYF.

This clone was counted once. The chain has TRBV6-6 and TRBJ1-2, with 10 nucleotides matching TRBD1. Germline V gives CDR1 MNHNY, CDR2 SVGAGI (reference sequence). The CDR3 spans 14 residues. The J segment lost 4 bases and the V segment lost 10 bases, leaving 9 bases of the junction unmatched. DNA for the CDR3: TGTGCCACTCGGGACAGGGGTCTGAGCTATGGCTACACCTTC. This sequence encodes CATRDRGLSYGYTF.

J is TRBJ1-2 and V is TRBV6-1; 7 bases align to TRBD1. Trimming cost V 6 bases and J 2 bases; bases outside gene matches: 6. The germline gives CDR1 MNHNS, CDR2 SASEGT. There are 14 residues in the CDR3. Written as DNA, the CDR3 is TGTGCCAGCAGCCCGACAGGGTACAACTATGGCTACACCTTC. It yields the protein CASSPTGYNYGYTF.